These 28 T cell receptor beta chains were all obtained from the same sample, sequenced in a study of PD-1 blockade in classical Hodgkin lymphoma. The time point here: cycle 4 day 1 (C4D1), after 6 weeks of nivolumab. No patient escaped relapse after autologous stem cell transplantation, and brentuximab vedotin exposure varied. Here immunoSEQ multiplex PCR was the method, and the copy in TCRdb shows in-frame clones only, minus some. This table holds about 27,000 clones, approximately 72% found once. Sequencing was performed on peripheral blood mononuclear cells (PBMCs), taken before the fourth cycle of nivolumab. All receptors come from a human donor with classical Hodgkin lymphoma.

The chain joins TRBV27 to TRBJ1-6; D is unresolved. CDR3 length: 14 amino acids. Germline V CDR1 and CDR2: MNHEY, SMNVEV (reference sequence). Trimming cost V 2 bases and J 5 bases, with 7 bases left between them. CDR3 in amino acids: CASSLIADNSPLHF. The CDR3 DNA reads TGTGCCAGCAGTTTAATAGCAGATAATTCACCCCTCCACTTT.

The chain carries TRBV5-6 and TRBJ2-7; tentative D call: TRBD1 (6 bases). Germline V gene sequence: CDR1 SGHDT, CDR2 YYEEEE. The CDR3 extends over 13 amino acids. V was shortened by 4 bases and J by 0 bases, with 8 bases between the two germline ends. The CDR3 DNA sequence: TGTGCCAGCAGCCCGGACAGCTCCTACGAGCAGTACTTC. Encoded protein: CASSPDSSYEQYF. Together with reference TRBV5-6 and TRBJ2-7, the CDR3 gives the full variable domain: DAGVTQSPTHLIKTRGQQVTLRCSPKSGHDTVSWYQQALGQGPQFIFQYYEEEERQRGNFPDRFSGHQFPNYSSELNVNALLLGDSALYLCASSPDSSYEQYFGPGTRLTVT.

This clone was seen only a few times. The chain combines TRBV10-3 with TRBJ1-2; TRBD1 agrees at 9 bases. V gave up 10 bases and J gave up 5 bases; unmatched junction bases: 20. The CDR3 covers 17 residues. CDR1 is ENHRY, CDR2 SYGVKD, per germline. The CDR3 sequence: CATQTPHPKTGGYGYTF. The CDR3 bases are TGTGCCACACAAACCCCCCATCCCAAGACAGGGGGGTATGGCTACACCTTC.

In its sample, this clone ranks as medium-sized. CDR3 DNA sequence: TGTGCCAGCAGTGACTTCTACGAGCAGTACTTC. It translates to CASSDFYEQYF. V and J are TRBV2 and TRBJ2-7; D is undetermined. There are 11 residues in the CDR3. The germline gives CDR1 SNHLY, CDR2 FYNNEI. Trimming took off 3 bases at V and 3 bases at J, with 3 bases between the two ends.

The chain is built from TRBV2 and TRBJ2-5, with 9 bases identical to TRBD2. The CDR3 length is 15 residues. J gave up 3 bases and V 5 bases, and 7 bases lay outside the gene matches. Germline V gives CDR1 SNHLY, CDR2 FYNNEI. The CDR3 coding sequence is TGTGCCAGCAGTCTCTCTAGCGGGGCTAAAGAGACCCAGTACTTC. This codes for CASSLSSGAKETQYF.

This clone was counted only a few times. CDR3 nucleotide sequence: TGTGCCAGTAGTACATTCCGGGACAGGAATTCACCCCTCCACTTT. It encodes CASSTFRDRNSPLHF. The V call is TRBV19, the J call TRBJ1-6; 8 nucleotides align to TRBD1. V was clipped by 4 bases and J by 7 bases; unmatched bases: 6. The CDR3 consists of 15 residues. Germline values: CDR1 LNHDA, CDR2 SQIVND (reference sequence).

Sample share makes this clone medium-sized. The rearrangement joins TRBV4-1 to TRBJ2-1; 7 bases agree with TRBD1. After removal of 3 bases from V and 8 bases from J, the junction contained 10 bases not matched to a gene. Germline values: CDR1 MGHRA, CDR2 YSYEKL. The CDR3 loop spans 15 amino acids. CDR3 residues: CASSQADRPGDEQFF. CDR3 bases: TGCGCCAGCAGCCAGGCGGACAGGCCCGGCGATGAGCAGTTCTTC.

This CDR3 reads CASSPSIDTQYF. The DNA for the CDR3 is TGTGCCAGCAGCCCGAGTATTGATACGCAGTATTTT. The rearrangement links TRBV7-2 to TRBJ2-3, with unresolved D. Trimming stripped 5 bases from V and 6 bases from J, with 9 bases between. The germline gives CDR1 SGHTA, CDR2 FQGNSA. The CDR3 has 12 amino acids.

This chain links TRBV15 with TRBJ1-2; D not resolved. The CDR3 loop spans 13 amino acids. Germline lookup yields CDR1 LNHNV and CDR2 YYDKDF (reference sequence). V dropped 1 base and J dropped 6 bases, with 9 bases sitting between them. The CDR3 nucleotides read TGTGCCACCAGCAGAGGGACTATCGATGGCTACACCTTC. This encodes CATSRGTIDGYTF.

This rearrangement joins TRBV11-2 to TRBJ2-7, with 7 nucleotides matching TRBD2. From germline, CDR1 is SGHAT and CDR2 FQNNGV. J gave up 2 bases and V 7 bases, and 5 bases lay outside the gene matches. The CDR3 length is 13 residues. The CDR3 DNA reads as TGTGCCAGCACCTTGGGGGGGACCTACGAGCAGTACTTC. As protein: CASTLGGTYEQYF. Supplemented by reference TRBV11-2 and TRBJ2-7, the full variable domain reads EAGVAQSPRYKIIEKRQSVAFWCNPISGHATLYWYQQILGQGPKLLIQFQNNGVVDDSQLPKDRFSAERLKGVDSTLKIQPAKLEDSAVYLCASTLGGTYEQYFGPGTRLTVT.

This clone qualifies as medium-sized (0.01 to 0.1%). This chain joins TRBV10-2 and TRBJ1-5; D may be TRBD1 (5 bases). There are 16 residues in the CDR3. The germline V gene has CDR1 WSHSY and CDR2 SAAADI. The V and J ends lost 0 bases and 6 bases respectively, with 15 bases between them. The CDR3 loop reads CASSESLSGTGQPQHF. DNA for the CDR3: TGCGCCAGCAGTGAGTCTTTGTCAGGGACGGGTCAGCCCCAGCATTTT.

The chain recombines TRBV6-6 with TRBJ1-5, with TRBD1 matching 7 bases. The V gene's germline CDR1 is MNHNY and CDR2 SVGAGI (reference sequence). J gave up 4 bases and V 6 bases, and 12 bases lay outside the gene matches. The CDR3 is 16 amino acids. The CDR3 sequence: CASRSTGDRTNQPQHF. For the CDR3, the DNA is TGTGCCAGCAGGTCAACCGGGGACAGAACTAATCAGCCCCAGCATTTT.

The chain recombines TRBV7-9 with TRBJ1-2; 7 positions match TRBD1. After removal of 5 bases from V and 3 bases from J, the junction contained 6 bases not matched to a gene. Germline V gene sequence: CDR1 SEHNR, CDR2 FQNEAQ (reference sequence). CDR3 length: 14 residues. CDR3 sequence reads: CASSPSTGDYGYTF. DNA for the CDR3: TGTGCCAGCAGCCCATCTACAGGGGACTATGGCTACACCTTC.

This chain joins TRBV4-3 and TRBJ2-3; the match to TRBD2 covers 8 bases. Unmatched junction bases numbered 3, after V lost 1 base and J lost 0 bases. The CDR3 loop spans 16 amino acids. The germline V gene has CDR1 LGHNA and CDR2 YSLEER. The DNA of the CDR3 is TGCGCCAGCAGCCAAGGCAGCGGGAGCAGCACAGATACGCAGTATTTT. This codes for CASSQGSGSSTDTQYF.

The rearrangement joins TRBV28 to TRBJ1-1; 11 bases are a match to TRBD1. This CDR3 has 17 residues. Trimming cost V 5 bases and J 0 bases; bases outside gene matches: 8. Germline V gene lookup returns CDR1 MDHEN and CDR2 SYDVKM. The chain's CDR3 is CASSPRDRGFMNTEAFF. The CDR3 DNA is TGTGCCAGCAGTCCTCGGGACAGGGGGTTCATGAACACTGAAGCTTTCTTT.

The chain has TRBV5-1 and TRBJ1-1; D is unclear. Germline assignment: CDR1 SGHRS and CDR2 YFSETQ. The CDR3 contains 13 residues. The V end lost 2 bases, the J end lost 0 bases, and 5 bases lay between the germline ends. The CDR3 DNA sequence: TGCGCCAGCAGCTTCTTTATGAACACTGAAGCTTTCTTT. Amino acids: CASSFFMNTEAFF.

The chain carries TRBV27 and TRBJ2-7; 7 positions match TRBD2. The germline CDR1 and CDR2 sequences are MNHEY and SMNVEV (reference sequence). The J segment lost 5 bases and the V segment lost 5 bases, leaving 9 bases of the junction unmatched. This CDR3 is 14 amino acids long. The CDR3 reads CASSPSGGVHEQYF. The CDR3 DNA follows: TGTGCCAGCAGTCCCAGTGGGGGGGTCCACGAGCAGTACTTC.

This chain connects TRBV2 to TRBJ2-1, with 10 positions matching TRBD1. J was trimmed by 0 bases and V by 9 bases; bases with no gene match: 17. This CDR3 contains 19 residues. Germline assignment: CDR1 SNHLY and CDR2 FYNNEI. The CDR3 DNA reads TGTGCCAGTGCAAAAACCCGGGACAGGGGTCGTAGCTCCTACAATGAGCAGTTCTTC. Translated: CASAKTRDRGRSSYNEQFF.

The chain recombines TRBV30 with TRBJ1-5; 7 bases align to TRBD1. J was trimmed by 0 bases and V by 2 bases; bases with no gene match: 13. This CDR3 region has 18 residues. Germline assignment: CDR1 GTSNPN and CDR2 SVGIG (reference sequence). The CDR3 protein is CAWSPGQPGPYSNQPQHF. CDR3 nucleotides: TGTGCCTGGAGTCCGGGACAGCCAGGTCCCTATAGCAATCAGCCCCAGCATTTT.

This clone came up a few times. J is TRBJ1-2 and V is TRBV2; 7 bases fit TRBD1. The V segment lost 8 bases and the J segment 5 bases; nucleotides outside the gene matches: 8. CDR1 SNHLY and CDR2 FYNNEI come from the germline V gene. This CDR3 spans 13 amino acids. The DNA for the CDR3 is TGTGCCAGCCGTACCGGGACAGATTATGGCTACACCTTC. It codes for CASRTGTDYGYTF.

CDR3 amino acids: CASSRLGNQPQHF. The DNA for the CDR3 is TGTGCCAGCAGCCGCCTCGGCAATCAGCCCCAGCATTTT. The genes are TRBV6-5 and TRBJ1-5; the D is unclear. V was shortened by 6 bases and J by 2 bases, with 8 bases between the two germline ends. CDR1 is MNHEY, CDR2 SVGAGI, per germline. CDR3 length: 13 amino acids.

This clone was seen a handful of times. This chain uses TRBV4-2 with TRBJ2-7; 8 nucleotides line up with TRBD2. Germline V gives CDR1 LGHNA, CDR2 YNFKEQ. This CDR3 has 15 residues. V lost 2 bases, J lost 1 base, and 4 bases stayed unmatched. CDR3 in DNA: TGTGCCAGCAGCCAATTAACGGGAGGGTCCTACGAGCAGTACTTC. It encodes CASSQLTGGSYEQYF.

Written as DNA, the CDR3 is TGTGCCAGCAGCTCACCGACGGAGGGCCGCTCCTACGAGCAGTACTTC. This encodes CASSSPTEGRSYEQYF. V usage is TRBV7-9 and J usage is TRBJ2-7; tentatively, D is TRBD2 (6 bases). The CDR3 has 16 amino acids. CDR1 and CDR2 from the germline V gene are SEHNR and FQNEAQ (reference sequence). V lost 4 bases, J lost 0 bases, and 16 bases lay in between.

This clone showed up just a few times. The chain has TRBV27 and TRBJ1-6, with 7 bases that match TRBD1. The V and J ends lost 6 bases and 9 bases, in that order; junction bases with no gene match: 23. Germline CDR1 is MNHEY and CDR2 is SMNVEV (reference sequence). The CDR3 runs 19 residues. Here the CDR3 reads CASRAGTVLGSFLGSPLHF. The CDR3 nucleotides read TGTGCCAGCAGGGCCGGGACAGTACTAGGAAGTTTTTTAGGTTCACCCCTCCACTTT.

The genes are TRBV6-5 and TRBJ2-5; D possibly corresponds to TRBD1 (5 bases). The V end was cut by 4 bases, the J end by 4 bases, with 16 bases between. Germline V gene lookup returns CDR1 MNHEY and CDR2 SVGAGI. The CDR3 is 15 amino acids. The CDR3 sequence is CASSLLGQGGETQYF. The DNA for the CDR3 is TGTGCCAGCAGTTTATTAGGCCAGGGCGGAGAGACCCAGTACTTC.

The chain carries TRBV7-3 and TRBJ2-2, with no clear D. Germline V CDR1 and CDR2: SGHTA, FQGTGA. Trimming stripped 4 bases from V and 0 bases from J, with 9 bases between. This CDR3 comprises 15 residues. CDR3 nucleotide sequence: TGTGCCAGCAGCTCCAGCCCAGCGAACACCGGGGAGCTGTTTTTT. Amino acid sequence: CASSSSPANTGELFF.

The chain joins TRBV29-1 to TRBJ1-1, with 7 bases fitting TRBD1. This CDR3 comprises 12 residues. The trim removed 4 bases at V and 11 bases at J, leaving 10 bases unmatched. Germline V lookup: CDR1 SQVTM, CDR2 ANQGSEA. CDR3 protein: CSVGRVGQRAFF. The DNA of the CDR3 is TGCAGCGTTGGGAGGGTGGGACAGCGGGCTTTCTTT.

Judged by abundance, this clone is medium-sized. The V gene is TRBV6-6, the J gene TRBJ1-5; 7 bases agree with TRBD1. Germline values: CDR1 MNHNY, CDR2 SVGAGI (reference sequence). The CDR3 spans 15 residues. The V segment lost 4 bases and the J segment 0 bases; nucleotides outside the gene matches: 3. CDR3 in DNA: TGTGCCAGCAGTTCGGGACAGAATAGCAATCAGCCCCAGCATTTT. It is translated as CASSSGQNSNQPQHF.